This T cell receptor beta chain was retrieved from a study of neurological immune-mediated disorders (dated by TCRdb to 2018 to 2020). Broadly, across the study: Of the approximately 34 multiple sclerosis patients, about 30 had relapsing-remitting MS and 3 had secondary progressive MS. Peripheral blood TCR-beta repertoires from patients with HTLV-I-associated myelopathy (HAM/TSP), patients with multiple sclerosis, and healthy controls were compared in the study using UMI-based sequencing. Alongside PBMC samples, the set of about 100 TCR-beta libraries contained longitudinal samples, technical triplicates, and paired CD4+ and CD8+ T-cell subsets that had been sorted. The cohort included approximately 68 subjects: roughly 15 with HAM/TSP, around 34 with multiple sclerosis, and 20 or so healthy controls. General conclusions and limits of the study: In a phylogenetic analysis, the repertoires of 18 out of 34 MS patients fell into a single cluster of related CDR3 sequences, pointing to a possible signature at the repertoire level. The MS cluster showed no association with clinical or MRI features, and the authors stated that larger cohorts are needed. No identical CDR3 amino acid sequences were shared among expanded clones across subjects, suggesting private TCR-beta repertoires in all groups. The highest TCR clonal expansion was observed in HAM/TSP patients, whereas the lowest was observed in MS patients, even when compared with healthy controls.

For the unsorted PBMC libraries, 2 million PBMCs were stored in RNAlater at -80 degrees C until RNA extraction and were used to generate the libraries. The multiple sclerosis patients were enrolled in a US clinical protocol that used magnetic resonance imaging to evaluate disease progression. Peripheral blood underwent Ficoll-Hypaque density gradient centrifugation to isolate PBMCs, which were then cryopreserved in liquid nitrogen. Including the terminal cysteine and phenylalanine, the CDR3 comprises 14 residues. The DNA shown is the 42-base CDR3, in frame from base 1. Via the germline V gene, CDR1 is KGHDR and CDR2 SFDVKD. V is clipped by 4 bases and J by 3 bases, and the sequence between their germline boundaries is 10 bases long. This clonotype was recorded many times. Its recognized antigen is unknown. Per-nucleotide qualities are absent, and no much larger clonotype sits a single base away. To synthesize cDNA, template-switch 5'RACE was performed with a primer carrying a 10-nucleotide random unique molecular identifier so that each TCR transcript was tagged. Each sequencing run produced over 160 million TCR-beta sequences covering 15-18 subjects. The RNeasy kit was used to extract total RNA. TCR-beta VDJ regions were amplified with primers for the TCR constant region and the 5'RACE anchor, using the KAPA Real-time Library Amplification kit. Sample indexes and Illumina adaptors were added in a first PCR, after which library yield was increased in a second PCR. After Ampure bead purification, the roughly 650 bp TCR product was size-selected on a 2% E-gel SizeSelection system. Before pooling, libraries had their quality checked on a Bioanalyzer, their concentration measured with Qubit, and their quantity determined with the Kapa Library Quantification kit. An Illumina HiSeq 2500 sequenced the libraries paired-end 2 x 150 bp. To increase sequence diversity, about 23-30% phiX was spiked into each library pool. The original methods were these. The UMI-based MiGEC pipeline processed quality-filtered reads and removed over 85% of raw TCR sequences during error correction. IMGT germline references were used for alignment of VDJ genes, and clonotypes were defined by a unique CDR3 amino acid sequence together with V-J genes. Clonal expansion, Shannon diversity, and CDR3 relatedness (CalcPairwiseDistances, ClusterSamples) were evaluated with VDJtools, and phylogenetic trees were built with CLCbio workbench. Clones with at least 8 unique UMIs were defined as expanded, with this threshold being based on coefficient-of-variation modelling across technical triplicates. TCRdb trimmed public reads at Q25 via fastp, called clones via MiXCR and kept in-frame beta chains. Each CDR3 protein gets just one entry, which takes the most common genes and DNA from the rows behind it. V and J calls and clone size were set by TCRdb, not the authors. The sample records under 90,000 distinct CDR3 sequences, around 3.5% of which are singletons. The ten largest clones capture less than 3% of the sample.

The specimen was PBMCs. This sequence was found in a woman between 50 and 59 years old with multiple sclerosis. The chain couples TRBV24-1 to TRBJ2-3; TRBD1 is possibly the D segment (6 matching bases). CDR3 sequence: CATSEPGQTDTQYF. The DNA sequence reads TGTGCCACCAGTGAACCCGGACAGACAGATACGCAGTATTTT.